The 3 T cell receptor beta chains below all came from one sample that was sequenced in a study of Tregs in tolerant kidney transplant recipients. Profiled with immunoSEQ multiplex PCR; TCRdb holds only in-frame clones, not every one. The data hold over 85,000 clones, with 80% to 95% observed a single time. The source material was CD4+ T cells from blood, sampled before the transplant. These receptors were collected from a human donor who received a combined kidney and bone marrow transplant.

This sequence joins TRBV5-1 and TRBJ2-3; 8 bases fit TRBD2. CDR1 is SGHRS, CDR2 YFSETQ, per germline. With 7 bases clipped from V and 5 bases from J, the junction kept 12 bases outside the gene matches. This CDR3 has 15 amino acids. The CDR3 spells CASSWAGGSQDTQYF. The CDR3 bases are TGCGCCAGCTCCTGGGCGGGAGGTTCACAAGATACGCAGTATTTT.

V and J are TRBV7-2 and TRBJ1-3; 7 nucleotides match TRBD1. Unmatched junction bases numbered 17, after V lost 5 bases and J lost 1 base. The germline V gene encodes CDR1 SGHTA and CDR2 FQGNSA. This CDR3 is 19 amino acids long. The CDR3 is CASSLPGQTRHSSGNTIYF. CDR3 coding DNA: TGTGCCAGCAGCCTACCGGGACAGACGAGACATAGTTCTGGAAACACCATATATTTT. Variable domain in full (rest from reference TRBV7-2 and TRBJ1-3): GAGVSQSPSNKVTEKGKDVELRCDPISGHTALYWYRQSLGQGLEFLIYFQGNSAPDKSGLPSDRFSAERTGGSVSTLTIQRTQQEDSAVYLCASSLPGQTRHSSGNTIYFGEGSWLTVV.

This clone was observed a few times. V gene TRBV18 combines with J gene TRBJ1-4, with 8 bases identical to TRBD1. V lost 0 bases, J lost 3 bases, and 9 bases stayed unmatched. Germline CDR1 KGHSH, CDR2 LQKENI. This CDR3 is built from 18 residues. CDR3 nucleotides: TGTGCCAGCTCACCACCCGGACAGGGAAAAATTGCTAATGAAAAACTGTTTTTT. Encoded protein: CASSPPGQGKIANEKLFF. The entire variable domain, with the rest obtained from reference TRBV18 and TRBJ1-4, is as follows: NAGVMQNPRHLVRRRGQEARLRCSPMKGHSHVYWYRQLPEEGLKFMVYLQKENIIDESGMPKERFSAEFPKEGPSILRIQQVVRGDSAAYFCASSPPGQGKIANEKLFFGSGTQLSVL.